This T cell receptor beta chain was found in a study of cytomegalovirus exposure and HLA in healthy donors. This clone came up a few times. Its specificity is not known. Researchers ran the PCR with 60 Vbeta and 13 Jbeta primers. Profiled with immunoSEQ multiplex PCR; TCRdb holds only in-frame clones, not every one. The data show over 150,000 clones, around 82% seen once. Points from the study as a whole: Reported findings show TCR beta sequences accurately forecast HLA-A and HLA-B alleles in most subjects.

The sequence was collected from a woman aged 25 to 39 in good health and CMV-seronegative. Sequencing was done on a sample of PBMCs.

CDR3 sequence (DNA): TGTGCCAGCAGTTTCCTTTCTAGCGCCACAGATACGCAGTATTTT. Translated, it gives CASSFLSSATDTQYF. The chain has TRBV27 and TRBJ2-3; possibly TRBD2 for D (6 bases). The length of the CDR3 is 15 residues. Germline CDR1 reads MNHEY; CDR2 reads SMNVEV (reference sequence). The V gene lost 3 bases and the J gene lost 2 bases, with 12 bases spanning the gap.